Below, one T cell receptor (beta chain) is given with its context. Its antigen is undetermined. This sample is drawn from a study of T cells in Graves' hyperthyroidism and ophthalmopathy. As for the study in general: Blood was drawn when the patient was first diagnosed and still untreated.

Study-wide points: Most clonotypes that expanded in the thyroid above 0.001 also showed up in blood.

RNA transcripts gave rise to amplified TCR beta CDR3 regions. With the HTBI primer set, the TCR CDR3 went through a first round of RT-PCR. TCRdb passed the multiplex PCR reads through MiXCR, listing each CDR3 protein once. Here the sample spans about 400,000 distinct CDR3 sequences, 14% to 15% being singletons. CDR3 length: 15 amino acids. Germline CDR1 is DFQATT and CDR2 is SNEGSKA (reference sequence). The ends lost 3 bases at V and 1 base at J; junction bases unmatched: 5. At least 3 on the Clinical Activity Score was recorded for ophthalmopathy patients, who also had NOSPECS grade at least 4 and duration under 3 months. Researchers barred patients who had uncontrolled infection, other autoimmune disease, pregnancy or lactation.

The sequenced material came from blood. This sequence was found in a man between 18 and 35 years old with Graves' ophthalmopathy. The rearrangement links TRBV20-1 to TRBJ2-1, with 8 bases that match TRBD2. CDR3: CSASDIAGSYNEQFF. CDR3 bases: TGCAGTGCTAGTGATATAGCGGGATCCTACAATGAGCAGTTCTTC.